This TCR beta chain was identified in a study of cytomegalovirus exposure and HLA in healthy donors. The study's findings and limits: The only immune exposure information that was available was CMV serostatus.

PCR was performed using 60 Vbeta and 13 Jbeta primers. Clones were read by immunoSEQ multiplex PCR, and TCRdb kept only the in-frame ones, dropping some. Here the sample spans around 170,000 clones, roughly 80% being singletons. CDR1 LNHDA and CDR2 SQIVND come from the germline V gene (reference sequence). The V end lost 3 bases, the J end lost 2 bases, and 8 bases lay between the germline ends. CDR3 length equals 14 residues. Turning to this clone: Its target is not known.

The V gene is TRBV19, the J gene TRBJ1-5; D gene uncertain. The TCR sequence derives from a man aged 35 to 55 in good health and CMV-seropositive. Sequencing was carried out using PBMCs. The CDR3 coding sequence is TGTGCCAGTAGTATCTTTCGGGGCAATCAGCCCCAGCATTTT. It is translated as CASSIFRGNQPQHF.